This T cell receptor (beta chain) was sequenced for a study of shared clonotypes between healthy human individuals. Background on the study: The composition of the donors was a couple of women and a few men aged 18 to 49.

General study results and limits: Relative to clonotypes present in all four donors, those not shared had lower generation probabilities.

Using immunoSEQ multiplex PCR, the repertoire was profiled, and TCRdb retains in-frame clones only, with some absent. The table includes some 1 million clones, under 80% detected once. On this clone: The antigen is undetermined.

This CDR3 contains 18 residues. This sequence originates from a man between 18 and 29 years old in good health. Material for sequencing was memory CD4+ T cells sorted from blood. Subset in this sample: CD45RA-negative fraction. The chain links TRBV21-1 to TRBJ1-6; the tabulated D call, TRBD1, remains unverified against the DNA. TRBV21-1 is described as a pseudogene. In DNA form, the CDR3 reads TGTGCCAGCACTCCAAGCCCCATCGATTGGGGGCCCAATTCACCCCTCCACTTT. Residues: CASTPSPIDWGPNSPLHF.